A selection of T cell receptor beta chains follows, all from one sample in a study of shared clonotypes between healthy human individuals. Some clones are missing from TCRdb's copy, which holds only in-frame ones; the method was immunoSEQ multiplex PCR. Here the sample spans fewer than 850,000 clones, approximately 97% being singletons. The sample comprised naive CD8+ T cells sorted from blood. Every receptor here comes from a young man in good health. Both conserved end residues are part of each CDR3.

>17|TRBV7-9|TRBJ2-3
CASSPVRDPEVPDTQYF
>15|TRBV7-2|TRBJ2-7
CASSGQTSGIEEQYF
>15|TRBV7-7|TRBJ1-3
CASSLGTGTGNTIYF
>15|TRBV7-9|TRBJ1-1
CASSPPGAENTEAFF
>12|TRBV10-3|TRBJ1-3
CATTGGGNTIYF
>11|TRBV13|TRBJ2-7
CASSGINEQYF
>14|TRBV6-5|TRBJ2-3
CASSYSVAGYTQYF
>14|TRBV7-8|TRBJ2-7
CASSLTGYSYEQYF
>15|TRBV29-1|TRBJ2-7
CSVEDDREIPYEQYF
>14|TRBV11-3|TRBJ2-7
CASSRQGSGFEQYF
>16|TRBV27|TRBJ2-5
CASSWAASDTMETQYF
>14|TRBV2|TRBJ1-5
CASRRQGNNQPQHF
>14|TRBV6-5|TRBJ2-7
CASSGRRDTYEQYF
>14|TRBV13|TRBJ2-7
CASSLGDRIYEQYF
>13|TRBV15|TRBJ1-2
CATSRVSSYGYTF
>15|TRBV27|TRBJ2-7
CASANGASGSYEQYF
>16|TRBV5-4|TRBJ1-3
CASSLEGPTLGNRIYF
>14|TRBV5-1|TRBJ2-7
CASSLLLGEYEQYF
>17|TRBV28|TRBJ1-5
CASSGRRDSYSNQPQHF
>13|TRBV27|TRBJ2-7
CASRQNQAYEQYF
>18|TRBV5-1|TRBJ2-6
CASSLRIAGPSGANVLTF
>22|TRBV12-2|TRBJ2-5
CASRLVGGGLAGERGWQETQYF
>16|TRBV29-1|TRBJ2-3
CSVAGLSETSTDTQYF